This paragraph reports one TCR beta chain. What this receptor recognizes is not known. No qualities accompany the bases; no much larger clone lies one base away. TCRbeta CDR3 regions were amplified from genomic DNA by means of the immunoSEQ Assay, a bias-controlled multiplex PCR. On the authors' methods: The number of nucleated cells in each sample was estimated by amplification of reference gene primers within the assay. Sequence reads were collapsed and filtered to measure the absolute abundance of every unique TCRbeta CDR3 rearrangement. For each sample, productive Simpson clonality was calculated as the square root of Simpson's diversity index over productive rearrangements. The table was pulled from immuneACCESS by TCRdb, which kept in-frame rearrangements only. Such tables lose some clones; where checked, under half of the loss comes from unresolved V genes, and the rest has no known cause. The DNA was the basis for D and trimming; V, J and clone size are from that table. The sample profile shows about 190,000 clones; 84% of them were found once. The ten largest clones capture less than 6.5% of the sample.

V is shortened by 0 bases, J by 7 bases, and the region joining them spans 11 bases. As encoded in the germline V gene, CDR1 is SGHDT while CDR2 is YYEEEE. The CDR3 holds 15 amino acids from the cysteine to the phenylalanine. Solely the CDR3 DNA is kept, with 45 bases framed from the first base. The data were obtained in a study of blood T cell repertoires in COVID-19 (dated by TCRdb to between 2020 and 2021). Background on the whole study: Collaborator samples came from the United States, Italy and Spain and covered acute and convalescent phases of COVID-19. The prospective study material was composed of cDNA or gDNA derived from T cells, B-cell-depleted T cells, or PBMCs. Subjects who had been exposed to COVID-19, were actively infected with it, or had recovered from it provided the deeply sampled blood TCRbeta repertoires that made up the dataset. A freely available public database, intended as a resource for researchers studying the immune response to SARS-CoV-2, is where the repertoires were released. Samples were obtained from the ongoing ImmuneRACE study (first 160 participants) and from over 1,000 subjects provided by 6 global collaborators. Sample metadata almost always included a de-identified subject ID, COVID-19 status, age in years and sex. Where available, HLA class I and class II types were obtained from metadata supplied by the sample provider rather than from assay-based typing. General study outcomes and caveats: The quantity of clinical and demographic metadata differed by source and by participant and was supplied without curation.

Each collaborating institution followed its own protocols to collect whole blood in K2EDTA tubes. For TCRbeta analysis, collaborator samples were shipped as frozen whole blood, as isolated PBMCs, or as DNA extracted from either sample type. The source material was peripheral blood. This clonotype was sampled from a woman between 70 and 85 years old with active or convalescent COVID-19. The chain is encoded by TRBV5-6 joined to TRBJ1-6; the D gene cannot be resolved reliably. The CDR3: CASSLAGRINSPLHF. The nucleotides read TGTGCCAGCAGCTTGGCCGGGAGGATAAATTCACCCCTCCACTTT.